These 26 T cell receptor beta chains were sequenced from one sample in a study of T cells expressing NK-cell markers. For each CDR3 protein, TCRdb gives one entry from its re-call of the 5' RACE reads, without DNA. The sample table sets out about 260,000 distinct CDR3 sequences. What was sequenced was blood T cells: a sorted CD56 or NKG2C T cell subset, CD4+ or CD8+ T cells, or bulk PBMC T cells (not recorded which). Every receptor here comes from a woman aged 18-70 years in good health.

The gene calls are TRBV20-1 and TRBJ1-1. The CDR3 has 14 amino acids. Germline V lookup: CDR1 DFQATT, CDR2 SNEGSKA (reference sequence). The CDR3 sequence: CSARVLQVNTEAFF.

This chain uses TRBV7-2 with TRBJ1-1; the D gene TCRdb calls, TRBD1, cannot be checked with no DNA. Germline loops: CDR1 SGHTA, CDR2 FQGNSA. The CDR3 loop spans 14 amino acids. The CDR3 loop reads CASSPGRGVAEAFF. Full variable domain (rest looked up from reference TRBV7-2 and TRBJ1-1): GAGVSQSPSNKVTEKGKDVELRCDPISGHTALYWYRQSLGQGLEFLIYFQGNSAPDKSGLPSDRFSAERTGGSVSTLTIQRTQQEDSAVYLCASSPGRGVAEAFFGQGTRLTVV.

The chain employs TRBV7-8 and TRBJ2-7; TCRdb reports TRBD1, a call that lacks DNA to check it against. CDR1 and CDR2 from the germline V gene are SGHVS and FQNEAQ. CDR3 length: 14 residues. The CDR3 loop reads CASSRQGNPNEQYF.

The chain employs TRBV7-2 and TRBJ2-3; the D call of TRBD1 rests on TCRdb alone, since no DNA is present to check it. The germline gives CDR1 SGHTA, CDR2 FQGNSA. The CDR3 runs to 15 residues. CDR3 region: CASSLGGQTTDTQYF. Full variable domain (missing parts from reference TRBV7-2 and TRBJ2-3): GAGVSQSPSNKVTEKGKDVELRCDPISGHTALYWYRQSLGQGLEFLIYFQGNSAPDKSGLPSDRFSAERTGGSVSTLTIQRTQQEDSAVYLCASSLGGQTTDTQYFGPGTRLTVL.

V is TRBV27 and J is TRBJ2-1. Looked up from germline, CDR1 is MNHEY and CDR2 is SMNVEV (reference sequence). CDR3 length: 15 residues. The CDR3 is CASSLISGWANEQFF.

This sequence joins TRBV9 and TRBJ2-4; the D gene TCRdb calls, TRBD1, cannot be checked with no DNA. Germline V gene sequence: CDR1 SGDLS, CDR2 YYNGEE. This CDR3 has 17 residues. CDR3 loop: CASSEGDSNSAKNIQYF.

The chain is built from TRBV15 and TRBJ2-2; TCRdb proposes TRBD2, but this gene call is untestable without DNA. In germline, CDR1 is LNHNV, CDR2 YYDKDF (reference sequence). The CDR3 sequence is 17 residues long. This CDR3 is CATSRDDGAGGTGELFF.

This sequence joins TRBV4-2 and TRBJ2-7. CDR1 and CDR2 from the germline V gene are LGHNA and YNFKEQ. The CDR3 runs to 15 residues. CDR3 region: CASSGRGRYSYEQYF.

The chain combines TRBV5-1 with TRBJ2-6; TCRdb designates TRBD1, a call that cannot be tested without DNA. Germline V gene lookup returns CDR1 SGHRS and CDR2 YFSETQ. The CDR3 runs to 15 residues. This CDR3 is CASSLDRGGANVLTF.

The V gene is TRBV29-1, the J gene TRBJ2-7; with no DNA, the TCRdb D assignment of TRBD2 cannot be verified. The CDR3 has 14 residues. CDR1 and CDR2 from the germline V gene are SQVTM and ANQGSEA. Here the CDR3 reads CSVVIAGGLYEQYF.

The chain is built from TRBV20-1 and TRBJ2-1; TCRdb lists TRBD1, though no DNA is available to test this call. From germline, CDR1 is DFQATT and CDR2 SNEGSKA (reference sequence). This CDR3 spans 13 amino acids. CDR3: CSASVPPRDEQFF.

The chain employs TRBV7-2 and TRBJ2-7; TCRdb gives TRBD1 as the D gene, but with no DNA this cannot be confirmed. CDR1 and CDR2 from the germline V gene are SGHTA and FQGNSA. The CDR3 totals 14 residues. This chain's CDR3 is CASSSPTGRYEQYF.

The V and J genes are TRBV25-1 and TRBJ2-7; there is no DNA to check the TCRdb D call of TRBD1. The CDR3 sequence is 13 residues long. CDR1 is MGHDK and CDR2 is SYGVNS in the germline V gene. This CDR3 is CASSYTGQGRQYF.

The gene calls are TRBV7-9 and TRBJ1-2. In germline, CDR1 is SEHNR, CDR2 FQNEAQ (reference sequence). The CDR3 length is 12 residues. The CDR3 protein is CASSPIPIVYTF.

The rearrangement links TRBV10-2 to TRBJ2-3; TCRdb picks TRBD2, but there is no DNA to check that call. The length of the CDR3 is 14 residues. Germline V gene data show CDR1 as WSHSY and CDR2 as SAAADI. The CDR3 region is CASRWDLSTDTQYF.

The chain links TRBV5-6 to TRBJ2-3; TCRdb's D call, TRBD1, is unchecked because there is no DNA. The CDR3 runs 15 residues. Germline V gene lookup returns CDR1 SGHDT and CDR2 YYEEEE. This CDR3 is CASSTRVELPNTQYF.

The chain links TRBV9 to TRBJ2-2; TCRdb picks TRBD1, but there is no DNA to check that call. Germline CDR1 SGDLS, CDR2 YYNGEE. CDR3 size: 17 residues. The CDR3 loop is CASSVAQGWIDTGELFF.

This sequence joins TRBV12-3 or TRBV12-4 and TRBJ2-1. This CDR3 comprises 15 residues. The CDR3 protein is CASSFGDTSYNEQFF.

The V and J genes are TRBV18 and TRBJ2-7; TCRdb outputs TRBD1, but without DNA this stays unchecked. The length of the CDR3 is 14 residues. Germline-derived CDR1 and CDR2 are KGHSH and LQKENI. The CDR3 reads CASSPSTGVYEQYF. The variable domain in full, completed from reference TRBV18 and TRBJ2-7, reads NAGVMQNPRHLVRRRGQEARLRCSPMKGHSHVYWYRQLPEEGLKFMVYLQKENIIDESGMPKERFSAEFPKEGPSILRIQQVVRGDSAAYFCASSPSTGVYEQYFGPGTRLTVT.

CDR3 residues: CASSPRTLNHYEQYF. The chain links TRBV27 to TRBJ2-7; TCRdb outputs TRBD1, but without DNA this stays unchecked. Looked up from germline, CDR1 is MNHEY and CDR2 is SMNVEV (reference sequence). The CDR3 loop spans 15 amino acids.

V is TRBV7-3 and J is TRBJ2-1; TCRdb calls TRBD2, which cannot be checked without DNA. In germline, CDR1 is SGHTA, CDR2 FQGTGA. The CDR3 covers 14 residues. This chain's CDR3 is CASSLVRTNNEQFF.

The chain links TRBV7-2 to TRBJ2-3; the D gene TCRdb calls, TRBD2, cannot be checked with no DNA. Germline CDR1 is SGHTA and CDR2 is FQGNSA. The CDR3 consists of 15 residues. This chain's CDR3 is CASSWTGGPTDTQYF.

V is TRBV29-1 and J is TRBJ1-2. The CDR3 extends over 12 amino acids. The germline gives CDR1 SQVTM, CDR2 ANQGSEA. The CDR3 reads CSVEFFRGGYTF.

The chain joins TRBV9 to TRBJ2-7. Germline V CDR1 and CDR2: SGDLS, YYNGEE. The CDR3 has 14 residues. The CDR3 spells CASSVVGNSYEQYF. The full variable domain, with the rest looked up from reference TRBV9 and TRBJ2-7, is DSGVTQTPKHLITATGQRVTLRCSPRSGDLSVYWYQQSLDQGLQFLIQYYNGEERAKGNILERFSAQQFPDLHSELNLSSLELGDSALYFCASSVVGNSYEQYFGPGTRLTVT.

This rearrangement joins TRBV7-3 to TRBJ1-2. Germline values: CDR1 SGHTA, CDR2 FQGTGA. This CDR3 has 15 residues. The CDR3 sequence: CASSVHAMGIFGYTF.

The chain combines TRBV5-1 with TRBJ1-5; TCRdb returns TRBD1, unconfirmable since there is no DNA. The CDR3 runs to 14 residues. Germline CDR1 is SGHRS and CDR2 is YFSETQ. CDR3 sequence reads: CASSGQGGHQPQHF.